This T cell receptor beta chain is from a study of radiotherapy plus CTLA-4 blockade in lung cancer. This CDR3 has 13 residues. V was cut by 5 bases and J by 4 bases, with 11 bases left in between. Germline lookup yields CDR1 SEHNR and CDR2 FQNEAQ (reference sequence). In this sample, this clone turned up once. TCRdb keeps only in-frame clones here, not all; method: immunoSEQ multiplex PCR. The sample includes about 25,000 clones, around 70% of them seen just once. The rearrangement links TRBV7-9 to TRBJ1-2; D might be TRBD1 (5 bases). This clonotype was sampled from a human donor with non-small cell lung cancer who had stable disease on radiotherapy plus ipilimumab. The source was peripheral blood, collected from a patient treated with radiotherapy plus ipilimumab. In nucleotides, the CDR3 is TGTGCCAGCAGCCCCCCAGGGACCTATGGCTACACCTTC. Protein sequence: CASSPPGTYGYTF.